This T cell receptor (beta chain) was obtained from a study of control samples from healthy donors and cancer patients. Germline V gives CDR1 SNHLY, CDR2 FYNNEI. The CDR3 extends over 15 amino acids. Trimming removed 3 bases at V and 4 bases at J, with 10 bases between. Using immunoSEQ multiplex PCR, the repertoire was profiled, and TCRdb retains in-frame clones only, with some absent. The sample shows approximately 100,000 clones, 90% of them seen only once. The source material was blood. The chain combines TRBV2 with TRBJ1-6; no clear D. The clonotype originates from a woman aged 18-29 years in good health. The CDR3 sequence: CASSDEGIYNSPLHF. The CDR3 region has the DNA TGTGCCAGCAGTGACGAGGGCATTTATAATTCACCCCTCCACTTT.